This T cell receptor (beta chain) was identified during a study of blood T cell repertoires in COVID-19. Background on the study: Material from acute and convalescent COVID-19 was sourced from the United States, Italy and Spain. The cDNA or gDNA used as material had been derived from T cells, B-cell-depleted T cells, or PBMCs.

As originally analysed: By means of reference gene primer amplification, nucleated cell counts were estimated. The assay was immunoSEQ multiplex PCR, and TCRdb's table has in-frame clones only and misses some. V and J calls and clone size are copied from that table; D and trimming were computed from the DNA. The sample has some 270,000 clones; roughly 86% are singletons. CDR1 and CDR2 (germline): WNHNN, SYGVQD (reference sequence). The length of the CDR3 is 15 residues. With 7 bases clipped from V and 2 bases from J, the junction kept 10 bases outside the gene matches. V and J are TRBV10-1 and TRBJ2-5, with 7 bases aligning to TRBD1. The sequencing sample was made of peripheral blood. This sequence was found in a woman in her fifties or sixties who had recovered from COVID-19. The CDR3 region has the DNA TGCGCCAGCAACCCATCCGACAGGGAACAAGAGACCCAGTACTTC. This gives the protein CASNPSDREQETQYF.